This T cell receptor beta chain originates from a study of T cells in Graves' hyperthyroidism and ophthalmopathy. Overall study context: The initial diagnosis was the point when peripheral blood was collected, ahead of any treatment.

Amplification yielded TCR beta CDR3 regions, with RNA transcripts as the source. First-round RT-PCR with HTBI primers amplified the TCR CDR3 region. From the multiplex PCR reads, TCRdb called clonotypes with MiXCR, one entry per CDR3 protein. The sample carries about 350,000 distinct CDR3 sequences, approximately 13% recorded once. The germline V gene encodes CDR1 SEHNR and CDR2 FQNEAQ (reference sequence). CDR3 length equals 15 residues. The germline V and J ends were trimmed by 4 bases and 3 bases, with 15 bases remaining between them. The sequenced sample was blood. The V and J genes are TRBV7-9 and TRBJ2-5; D unresolved. The sequence was obtained from a woman in her 30s with Graves' hyperthyroidism. The CDR3 DNA follows: TGTGCCAGCAGCTGGGGTGGGCTAACCGAAGAGACCCAGTACTTC. Encoded protein: CASSWGGLTEETQYF.